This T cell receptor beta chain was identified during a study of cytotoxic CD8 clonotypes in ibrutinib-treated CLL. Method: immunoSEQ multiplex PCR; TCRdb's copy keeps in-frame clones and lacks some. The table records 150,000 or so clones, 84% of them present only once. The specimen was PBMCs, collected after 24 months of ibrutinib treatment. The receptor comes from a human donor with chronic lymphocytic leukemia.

In DNA, the CDR3 is TGTGCCAGCAGCGTAGGGACGGGCAGGCACCAGCCCCAGCATTTT. Its protein product is CASSVGTGRHQPQHF. The J gene is TRBJ1-5, the V gene TRBV9; D ambiguous. This CDR3 comprises 15 residues. The germline V and J ends were trimmed by 0 bases and 7 bases, with 14 bases remaining between them. Germline V CDR1 and CDR2: SGDLS, YYNGEE.